This T cell receptor (beta chain) was documented in a study of T-cell reconstitution after alpha-beta-depleted transplantation in children. The study, taken as a whole, reports: There were some patients whose high TCRbeta diversity at day 60 came from surviving recipient T cells and thymic progenitors. Reports say that about two months after transplant, the alpha-beta T cells came out of several hundred graft clones that had expanded. One year after transplant, T-cell counts and diversity came mostly from newly produced T cells.

This clonotype turned up a few times. Its antigen is not known. Library preparation (for TCRbeta) was performed with unique molecular identifiers. TCRdb re-derived calls from the PCR reads in MiXCR, one entry per CDR3 protein. The sample includes about 460,000 distinct CDR3 sequences, over 9.5% of them seen just once. V gave up 3 bases and J gave up 3 bases, with 11 bases separating them. The CDR3 sequence is 14 residues long. Germline values: CDR1 MNHEY, CDR2 SMNVEV (reference sequence). The V and J genes are TRBV27 and TRBJ1-2, with D uncertain. The sample was PBMCs, taken before TCRalphabeta/CD19-depleted stem cell transplant. This TCR came from a child aged 2 to 10 with inherited bone marrow failure, due to receive a stem cell transplant. CDR3 loop: CASSFRPADYGYTF. CDR3 in DNA: TGTGCCAGCAGTTTTCGGCCAGCGGACTATGGCTACACCTTC.